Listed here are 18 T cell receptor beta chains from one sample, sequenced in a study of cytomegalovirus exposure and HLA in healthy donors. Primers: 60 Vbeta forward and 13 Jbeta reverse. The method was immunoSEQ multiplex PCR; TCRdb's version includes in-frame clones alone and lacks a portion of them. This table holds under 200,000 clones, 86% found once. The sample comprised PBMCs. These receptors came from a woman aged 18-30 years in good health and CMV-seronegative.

In DNA form, the CDR3 reads TGCGCCAGCAGCTGGAGGACAGTACAAGAGACCCAGTACTTC. Its translation: CASSWRTVQETQYF. The chain uses TRBV5-1 and TRBJ2-5; D perhaps matches TRBD1 (6 bases). Trimming took off 3 bases at V and 2 bases at J, with 11 bases between the two ends. The CDR3 loop spans 14 amino acids. CDR1 is SGHRS, CDR2 YFSETQ, per germline.

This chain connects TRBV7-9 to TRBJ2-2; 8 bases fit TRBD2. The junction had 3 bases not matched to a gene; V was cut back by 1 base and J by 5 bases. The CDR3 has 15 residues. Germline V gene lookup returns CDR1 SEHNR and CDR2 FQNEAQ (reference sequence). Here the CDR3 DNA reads TGTGCCAGCAGCTTAGAAGCGGGGGTTACCGGGGAGCTGTTTTTT. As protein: CASSLEAGVTGELFF. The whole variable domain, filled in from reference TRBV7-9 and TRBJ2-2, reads DTGVSQNPRHKITKRGQNVTFRCDPISEHNRLYWYRQTLGQGPEFLTYFQNEAQLEKSRLLSDRFSAERPKGSFSTLEIQRTEQGDSAMYLCASSLEAGVTGELFFGEGSRLTVL.

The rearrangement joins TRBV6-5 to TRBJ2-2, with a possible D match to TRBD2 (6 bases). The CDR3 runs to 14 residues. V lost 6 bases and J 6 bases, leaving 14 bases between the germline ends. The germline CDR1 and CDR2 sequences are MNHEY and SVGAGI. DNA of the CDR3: TGTGCCAGCAGGACCGACGGGGAGGCCGGGGAGCTGTTTTTT. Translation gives CASRTDGEAGELFF.

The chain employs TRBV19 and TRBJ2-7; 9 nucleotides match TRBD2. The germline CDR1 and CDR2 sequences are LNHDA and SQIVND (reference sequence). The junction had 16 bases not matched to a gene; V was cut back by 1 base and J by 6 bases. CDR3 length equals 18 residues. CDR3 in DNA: TGTGCCAGTAGTATAGTTTTTTTCAGGAGTAGCGGGAGAGCCGAGCAGTACTTC. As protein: CASSIVFFRSSGRAEQYF.

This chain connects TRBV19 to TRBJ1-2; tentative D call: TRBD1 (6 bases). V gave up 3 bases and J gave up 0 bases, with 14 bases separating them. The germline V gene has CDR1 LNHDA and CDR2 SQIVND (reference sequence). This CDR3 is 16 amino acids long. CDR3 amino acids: CASSISGDLANYGYTF. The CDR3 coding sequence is TGTGCCAGTAGTATTTCAGGGGATTTAGCTAACTATGGCTACACCTTC.

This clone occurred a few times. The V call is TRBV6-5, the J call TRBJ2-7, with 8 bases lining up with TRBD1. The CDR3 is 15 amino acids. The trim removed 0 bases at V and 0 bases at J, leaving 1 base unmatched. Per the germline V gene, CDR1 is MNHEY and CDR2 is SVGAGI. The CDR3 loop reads CASSYSGQVSYEQYF. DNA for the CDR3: TGTGCCAGCAGTTACTCGGGACAGGTCTCCTACGAGCAGTACTTC.

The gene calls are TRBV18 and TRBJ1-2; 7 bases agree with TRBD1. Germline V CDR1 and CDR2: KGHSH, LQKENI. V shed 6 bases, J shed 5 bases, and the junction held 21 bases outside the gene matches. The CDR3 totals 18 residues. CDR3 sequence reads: CASSKDRDSPFLEYGYTF. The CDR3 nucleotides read TGTGCCAGCTCGAAAGATCGGGACAGCCCGTTCTTGGAGTATGGCTACACCTTC.

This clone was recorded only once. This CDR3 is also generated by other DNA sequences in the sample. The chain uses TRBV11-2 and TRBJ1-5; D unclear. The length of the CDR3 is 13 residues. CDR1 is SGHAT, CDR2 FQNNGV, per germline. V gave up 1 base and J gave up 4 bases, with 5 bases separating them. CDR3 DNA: TGTGCCAGCAGCTTAGCCGGGAATCAGCCCCAGCATTTT. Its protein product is CASSLAGNQPQHF.

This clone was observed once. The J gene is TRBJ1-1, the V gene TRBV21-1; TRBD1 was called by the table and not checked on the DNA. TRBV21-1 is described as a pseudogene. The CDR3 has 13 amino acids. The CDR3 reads CARKDRRKTEAFF. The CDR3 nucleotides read TGTGCCAGAAAGGACAGGAGAAAGACTGAAGCTTTCTTT.

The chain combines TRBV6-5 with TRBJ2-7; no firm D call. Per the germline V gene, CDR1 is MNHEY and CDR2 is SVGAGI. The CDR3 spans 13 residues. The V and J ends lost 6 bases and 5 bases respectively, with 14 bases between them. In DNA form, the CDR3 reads TGTGCCAGCAGGACCCAAGGAGTAAACGAGCAGTACTTC. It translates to CASRTQGVNEQYF.

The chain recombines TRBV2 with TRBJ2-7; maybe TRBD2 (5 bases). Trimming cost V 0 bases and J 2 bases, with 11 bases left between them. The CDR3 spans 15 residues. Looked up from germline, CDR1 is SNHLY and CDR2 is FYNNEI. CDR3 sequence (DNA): TGTGCCAGCAGTGAAGCGAGGGTTCAGGCCTACGAGCAGTACTTC. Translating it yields CASSEARVQAYEQYF.

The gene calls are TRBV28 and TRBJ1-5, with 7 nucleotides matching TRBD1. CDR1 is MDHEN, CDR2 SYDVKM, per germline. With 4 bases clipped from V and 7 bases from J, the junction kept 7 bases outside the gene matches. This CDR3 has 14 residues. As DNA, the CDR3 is TGTGCCAGCAGTTCTCACCAGGGGGACCAGCCCCAGCATTTT. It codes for CASSSHQGDQPQHF.

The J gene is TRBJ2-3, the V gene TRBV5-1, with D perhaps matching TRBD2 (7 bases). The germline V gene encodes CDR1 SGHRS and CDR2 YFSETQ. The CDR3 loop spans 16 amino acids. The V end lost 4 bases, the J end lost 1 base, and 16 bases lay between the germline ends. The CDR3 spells CASSQARGQGTDTQYF. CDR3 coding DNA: TGCGCCAGCAGCCAAGCGCGGGGGCAGGGCACAGATACGCAGTATTTT.

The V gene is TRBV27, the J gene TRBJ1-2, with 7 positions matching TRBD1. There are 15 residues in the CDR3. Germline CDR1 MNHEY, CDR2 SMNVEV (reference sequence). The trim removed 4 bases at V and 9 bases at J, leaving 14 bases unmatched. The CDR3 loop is CASSYRRGDRDRYTF. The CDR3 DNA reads TGTGCCAGCAGTTATCGCCGGGGAGACAGGGATCGCTACACCTTC.

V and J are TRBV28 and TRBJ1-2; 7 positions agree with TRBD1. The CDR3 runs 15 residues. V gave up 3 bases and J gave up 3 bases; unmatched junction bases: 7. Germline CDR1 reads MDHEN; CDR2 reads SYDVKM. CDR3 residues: CASSFLTGTHYGYTF. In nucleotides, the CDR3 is TGTGCCAGCAGTTTCCTGACAGGGACGCACTATGGCTACACCTTC.

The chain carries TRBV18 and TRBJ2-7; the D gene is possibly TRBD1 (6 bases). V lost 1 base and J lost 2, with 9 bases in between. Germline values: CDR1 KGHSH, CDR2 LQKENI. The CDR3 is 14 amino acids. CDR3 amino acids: CASSPRDITYEQYF. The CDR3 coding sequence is TGTGCCAGCTCACCACGGGACATCACCTACGAGCAGTACTTC.

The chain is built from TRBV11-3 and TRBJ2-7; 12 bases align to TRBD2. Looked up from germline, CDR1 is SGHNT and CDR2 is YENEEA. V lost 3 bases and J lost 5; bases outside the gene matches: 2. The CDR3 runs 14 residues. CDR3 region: CASSLTSGSNEQYF. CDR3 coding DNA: TGTGCCAGCAGCTTGACTAGCGGGAGTAACGAGCAGTACTTC.

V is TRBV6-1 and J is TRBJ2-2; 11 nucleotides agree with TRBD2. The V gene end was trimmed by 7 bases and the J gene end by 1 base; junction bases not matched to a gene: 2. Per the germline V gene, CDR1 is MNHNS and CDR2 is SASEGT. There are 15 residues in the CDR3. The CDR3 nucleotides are TGTGCCAGCACAGGACTAGCGGGGAACACCGGGGAGCTGTTTTTT. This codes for CASTGLAGNTGELFF.